Below, 28 T cell receptor beta chains from the same sample are listed, as sequenced in a study of beta chain features in type 1 diabetes. cDNA synthesis used the whole RNA isolate, giving expressed TCRB sequences. Profiled with immunoSEQ multiplex PCR; TCRdb holds only in-frame clones, not every one. This table has about 240,000 clones, 27% appearing once. The source material was central memory CD4+ T cells from blood. Receptors originate from a young man in good health.

This clone showed up just a few times. V is TRBV29-1 and J is TRBJ2-7; tentatively, D is TRBD2 (6 bases). CDR1 is SQVTM and CDR2 is ANQGSEA in the germline V gene. CDR3 length equals 12 residues. Between the trimmed V and J ends, which lost 7 bases and 5 bases, there was a span of 15 bases. CDR3 nucleotide sequence: TGCAGCGCGGAGGGGACGGCCAACGAGCAGTACTTC. It encodes CSAEGTANEQYF.

In its sample, this clone was seen once. The CDR3 DNA follows: TGTGCCAGCAGCTTAGTGGGACTAGTACAAGAGACCCAGTACTTC. This sequence encodes CASSLVGLVQETQYF. The chain carries TRBV7-2 and TRBJ2-5; TRBD2 agrees at 8 bases. CDR3 length: 15 amino acids. CDR1 SGHTA and CDR2 FQGNSA come from the germline V gene. V lost 1 base to trimming and J lost 2 bases; unmatched junction nucleotides: 3.

This clone showed up just a few times. V usage is TRBV18 and J usage is TRBJ1-1, with D possibly being TRBD1 (6 bases). Germline V gene lookup returns CDR1 KGHSH and CDR2 LQKENI. The CDR3 consists of 15 residues. V was shortened by 3 bases and J by 3 bases, with 14 bases between the two germline ends. CDR3: CASSPYGGGDTEAFF. The CDR3 nucleotides read TGTGCCAGCTCACCGTACGGAGGGGGTGACACTGAAGCTTTCTTT.

The V call is TRBV30, the J call TRBJ1-3; TRBD1 might be the D (5 bases). Trimming took 1 base from V and 4 from J, leaving 8 bases between them. This CDR3 is 13 amino acids long. Looked up from germline, CDR1 is GTSNPN and CDR2 is SVGIG (reference sequence). The CDR3 region has the DNA TGTGCCTGGAGTGCAGGGCCAGGAAACACCATATATTTT. Translation gives CAWSAGPGNTIYF.

V usage is TRBV6-1 and J usage is TRBJ1-2; D is perhaps TRBD1 (6 bases). Germline CDR1 is MNHNS and CDR2 is SASEGT. V was pared by 7 bases and J by 3 bases, with 15 bases between. The CDR3 extends over 14 amino acids. CDR3 loop: CASTPTRGDYGYTF. In nucleotides, the CDR3 is TGTGCCAGCACCCCGACGAGGGGGGACTATGGCTACACCTTC.

This clone was observed a few times. The chain recombines TRBV29-1 with TRBJ1-1; 12 bases are shared with TRBD1. CDR1 and CDR2 (germline): SQVTM, ANQGSEA. CDR3 length equals 13 residues. V trimming: 8 bases; J trimming: 6 bases; junction bases outside the gene matches: 7. In DNA, the CDR3 is TGCAGCTCTCGGGACAGGGGGCTCCCTGAAGCTTTCTTT. The encoded protein is CSSRDRGLPEAFF.

V is TRBV6-5 and J is TRBJ1-2; 7 bases are a match to TRBD1. Germline-derived CDR1 and CDR2 are MNHEY and SVGAGI. CDR3 length equals 12 residues. The J segment lost 7 bases and the V segment lost 10 bases, leaving 9 bases of the junction unmatched. The CDR3 reads CATRQGEGGYTF. The CDR3 DNA sequence: TGTGCCACGAGACAGGGTGAGGGTGGCTACACCTTC.

This chain uses TRBV2 with TRBJ1-1, with TRBD1 identical over 8 bases. The length of the CDR3 is 13 residues. CDR1 SNHLY and CDR2 FYNNEI come from the germline V gene. Trimming cost V 6 bases and J 1 base; bases outside gene matches: 1. Written as DNA, the CDR3 is TGTGCCAGCAGCAGGGGGCGGAACACTGAAGCTTTCTTT. It translates to CASSRGRNTEAFF.

This clone was detected only a few times. This chain joins TRBV7-9 and TRBJ2-1; 7 bases match TRBD1. Germline CDR1 reads SEHNR; CDR2 reads FQNEAQ (reference sequence). The V gene end was trimmed by 4 bases and the J gene end by 3 bases; junction bases not matched to a gene: 3. The CDR3 totals 14 residues. The CDR3, as DNA: TGTGCCAGCAGCTCGCAGGGGGTCTACAATGAGCAGTTCTTC. As protein: CASSSQGVYNEQFF.

Ten or more counts support this clone. The chain employs TRBV4-2 and TRBJ2-1; no definite D call. V gave up 5 bases and J gave up 10 bases, with 12 bases separating them. This CDR3 contains 12 residues. Germline assignment: CDR1 LGHNA and CDR2 YNFKEQ. CDR3 sequence: CASSKSTREQFF. The CDR3, as DNA: TGTGCCAGCAGCAAAAGCACCCGGGAGCAGTTCTTC.

The V gene is TRBV29-1, the J gene TRBJ2-7; D possibly corresponds to TRBD2 (5 bases). Germline CDR1 is SQVTM and CDR2 is ANQGSEA. V lost 4 bases to trimming and J lost 3 bases, with 10 bases between them. The CDR3 length is 12 residues. CDR3: CSVVPGDYEQYF. The CDR3 nucleotides are TGCAGCGTTGTACCCGGGGACTACGAGCAGTACTTC.

The rearrangement joins TRBV7-7 to TRBJ2-5, with TRBD1 matching 7 bases. V dropped 5 bases and J dropped 1; count of bases not matched to a gene: 7. Germline CDR1 SSHAT, CDR2 FNYEAQ (reference sequence). The CDR3 length is 15 residues. In nucleotides, the CDR3 is TGTGCCAGCAGCCGAATACAGGGGAGCCAAGAGACCCAGTACTTC. Its protein is CASSRIQGSQETQYF.

This rearrangement joins TRBV25-1 to TRBJ2-3, with D possibly being TRBD1 (6 bases). CDR1 MGHDK and CDR2 SYGVNS come from the germline V gene. This CDR3 has 15 residues. Trimming removed 4 bases at V and 4 bases at J, with 15 bases between. CDR3 DNA sequence: TGTGCCAGCAGTGGCTCAGGGGTGTTCGCAGATACGCAGTATTTT. Its protein is CASSGSGVFADTQYF.

The CDR3 DNA reads as TGTGCCAGCAGCTTAGCCAGCAGCACAGATACGCAGTATTTT. This gives the protein CASSLASSTDTQYF. V usage is TRBV11-3 and J usage is TRBJ2-3, with no clear D. The CDR3 is made up of 14 amino acids. The germline gives CDR1 SGHNT, CDR2 YENEEA. The germline V and J ends were trimmed by 1 base and 0 bases, with 5 bases remaining between them. Filled out from reference TRBV11-3 and TRBJ2-3, the complete variable domain reads EAGVVQSPRYKIIEKKQPVAFWCNPISGHNTLYWYLQNLGQGPELLIRYENEEAVDDSQLPKDRFSAERLKGVDSTLKIQPAELGDSAVYLCASSLASSTDTQYFGPGTRLTVL.

The sample holds a few counts of this clone. DNA for the CDR3: TGTGCCAGCAGTGAAGAGGCCAGGGCTGGAAACACCATATATTTT. Protein sequence: CASSEEARAGNTIYF. The chain carries TRBV6-1 and TRBJ1-3; perhaps TRBD1 as D (5 bases). Germline V gene data show CDR1 as MNHNS and CDR2 as SASEGT. Trimming stripped 1 base from V and 2 bases from J, with 9 bases between. The CDR3 consists of 15 residues.

This chain connects TRBV7-2 to TRBJ2-5; D possibly corresponds to TRBD1 (5 bases). V lost 5 bases, J lost 5 bases, and 15 bases lay in between. This CDR3 has 14 amino acids. CDR1 and CDR2 from the germline V gene are SGHTA and FQGNSA. Here the CDR3 reads CASSLSQGAETQYF. CDR3 in DNA: TGTGCCAGCAGCCTCTCTCAGGGTGCGGAGACCCAGTACTTC.

This chain connects TRBV4-3 to TRBJ2-3; tentatively, D is TRBD2 (5 bases). CDR3 length: 17 amino acids. V gave up 4 bases and J gave up 6 bases, with 23 bases separating them. Germline V gene sequence: CDR1 LGHNA, CDR2 YSLEER. The DNA of the CDR3 is TGCGCCAGCAGCCCATCGGGAACGGGAATGCGTACGGATACGCAGTATTTT. It yields the protein CASSPSGTGMRTDTQYF.

The rearrangement uses TRBV11-2 and TRBJ1-3; D gene ambiguous. CDR1 is SGHAT, CDR2 FQNNGV, per germline. V was pared by 2 bases and J by 4 bases, with 6 bases between. This CDR3 is built from 13 residues. The CDR3 spells CASSLRKGNTIYF. Here the CDR3 DNA reads TGTGCCAGCAGCTTACGGAAGGGAAACACCATATATTTT.

This chain links TRBV15 with TRBJ2-7; D unclear. The CDR3 runs to 12 residues. Trimming took 0 bases from V and 4 from J, leaving 4 bases between them. Germline CDR1 LNHNV, CDR2 YYDKDF (reference sequence). The CDR3 sequence: CATSRDFYEQYF. The CDR3 bases are TGTGCCACCAGCAGAGATTTTTACGAGCAGTACTTC.

The chain carries TRBV30 and TRBJ2-5, with 12 positions matching TRBD2. The V gene's germline CDR1 is GTSNPN and CDR2 SVGIG (reference sequence). The CDR3 consists of 16 residues. Trimming took 3 bases from V and 5 from J; bases not matched to a gene: 10. CDR3 in DNA: TGTGCCTGGAGGGTACTGACTAGCGGGGGCGGGGAGACCCAGTACTTC. This codes for CAWRVLTSGGGETQYF.

This clone was picked up many times. This chain connects TRBV5-1 to TRBJ2-1, with D maybe TRBD2 (6 bases). CDR1 and CDR2 (germline): SGHRS, YFSETQ. V was trimmed by 0 bases and J by 8 bases, leaving 12 bases between them. The CDR3 sequence is 14 residues long. In DNA form, the CDR3 reads TGCGCCAGCAGCTTGGCGGGGGAGATCGATGAGCAGTTCTTC. This sequence encodes CASSLAGEIDEQFF.

V is TRBV21-1 and J is TRBJ2-7. TRBV21-1 is assigned pseudogene status. This CDR3 comprises 15 residues. The DNA for the CDR3 is TGTGCCAGCATCTCGCTGGGACCACGCTTCTACGAGCAGTACTTC. It yields the protein CASISLGPRFYEQYF.

The chain uses TRBV5-1 and TRBJ2-5; no definite D call. V shed 3 bases and J shed 4 bases, with 13 bases lying between them. CDR1 is SGHRS and CDR2 is YFSETQ in the germline V gene. The CDR3 spans 14 residues. The CDR3 region is CASSSEGRLETQYF. The CDR3 DNA reads TGCGCCAGCAGCTCAGAAGGACGCCTAGAGACCCAGTACTTC.

The V call is TRBV7-6, the J call TRBJ2-5; no clear D gene. The ends were cut back, 8 bases at V and 1 base at J, with 11 bases in the middle. Germline V gene sequence: CDR1 SGHVS, CDR2 FNYEAQ. The CDR3 spans 13 residues. CDR3 in amino acids: CASAMSPQETQYF. The CDR3 bases are TGTGCCAGCGCTATGAGCCCCCAAGAGACCCAGTACTTC.

This clone was observed a few times. V is TRBV23-1 and J is TRBJ2-3, with 9 bases that match TRBD2. TRBV23-1 is reported as an ORF; its role is uncertain. Germline trimming cut 3 bases from V and 6 bases from J; bases unmatched to any gene: 10. The CDR3 has 16 amino acids. Written as DNA, the CDR3 is TGCGCCAGCAGTCATCGACTAGCGGACCAGTTCGATACGCAGTATTTT. This gives the protein CASSHRLADQFDTQYF.

The V call is TRBV7-9, the J call TRBJ2-1, with D perhaps TRBD1 (6 bases). Per germline, CDR1 SEHNR and CDR2 FQNEAQ (reference sequence). V was trimmed by 0 bases and J by 6 bases, leaving 12 bases between them. This CDR3 spans 15 amino acids. CDR3 protein: CASSLAAVGGNEQFF. The CDR3 DNA is TGTGCCAGCAGCTTAGCGGCGGTAGGGGGCAATGAGCAGTTCTTC.

The J gene is TRBJ1-1, the V gene TRBV6-6; maybe TRBD1 (6 bases). Germline lookup yields CDR1 MNHNY and CDR2 SVGAGI (reference sequence). Trimming left V 7 bases short and J 1 base short, with 10 bases between. CDR3 length equals 13 residues. The CDR3 DNA follows: TGTGCCAGCAACGGGGGCCAGAACACTGAAGCTTTCTTT. This codes for CASNGGQNTEAFF.

The sample holds a few counts of this clone. The V and J genes are TRBV4-3 and TRBJ2-1; 7 bases align to TRBD1. V shed 4 bases and J 10 bases; nucleotides not matched to a gene: 7. The CDR3 runs to 13 residues. In germline, CDR1 is LGHNA, CDR2 YSLEER. Written as DNA, the CDR3 is TGCGCCAGCAGCCGAGACCGACAGGGAGAGCAGTTCTTC. Protein sequence: CASSRDRQGEQFF.